This is a list of T cell receptor beta chains from one sample in a study of low-dose radiotherapy and immunotherapy resistance in tumors. A single record per CDR3 protein comes from TCRdb applying MiXCR to the reads. Of tens of thousands of distinct CDR3 sequences in the sample, roughly a sixth were seen once. The sequences come from PBMCs, collected before treatment. The receptors shown here come from a male donor with prostate cancer. Each CDR3 is given with its conserved first and last residue. Each record gives: clone size, V gene, CDR3 length, D gene, J gene, CDR3 DNA, CDR3 protein. A D gene is named only where the DNA matches it firmly. Rows give clone size only sometimes, using once, few, many, or a class for an expanded clone.

clone_size: .; v_call: TRBV18; cdr3_length: 14; d_call: .; j_call: TRBJ1-3; cdr3_nt: TGTGCCAGCCCCCGCCATCTGGGGGGAAACACCATATATTTT; cdr3_aa: CASPRHLGGNTIYF
clone_size: many; v_call: TRBV5-6; cdr3_length: 13; d_call: .; j_call: TRBJ2-5; cdr3_nt: TGTGCCAGCAGCTTATTGTTATGGGAGACCCAGTACTTC; cdr3_aa: CASSLLLWETQYF
clone_size: many; v_call: TRBV7-9; cdr3_length: 16; d_call: TRBD2; j_call: TRBJ2-1; cdr3_nt: TGTGCCAGCAGCTTAGAACGGGGGACTAGCGGGGGCGAGCAGTTCTTC; cdr3_aa: CASSLERGTSGGEQFF
clone_size: many; v_call: TRBV12-3/TRBV12-4; cdr3_length: 17; d_call: TRBD1; j_call: TRBJ1-6; cdr3_nt: TGTGCCATCACTAGAGGGTGGGACAGGGGGTCTAATTCACCCCTCCACTTT; cdr3_aa: CAITRGWDRGSNSPLHF
clone_size: .; v_call: TRBV2; cdr3_length: 15; d_call: .; j_call: TRBJ2-7; cdr3_nt: TGTGCCAGCAGTGCTCTCCGGGACTCCTCCTACGAGCAGTACTTC; cdr3_aa: CASSALRDSSYEQYF
clone_size: many; v_call: TRBV6-2/TRBV6-3; cdr3_length: 13; d_call: TRBD1; j_call: TRBJ1-5; cdr3_nt: TGTGCCAGCAGATGGGACAGGAATCAGCCCCAGCATTTT; cdr3_aa: CASRWDRNQPQHF
clone_size: many; v_call: TRBV9; cdr3_length: 15; d_call: .; j_call: TRBJ2-1; cdr3_nt: TGTGCCAGCAGCCCCCGGACAGTCTCCTACAATGAGCAGTTCTTC; cdr3_aa: CASSPRTVSYNEQFF
clone_size: many; v_call: TRBV19; cdr3_length: 12; d_call: .; j_call: TRBJ2-5; cdr3_nt: TGTGCCAGCAACCGAGGGGAAGAGACCCAGTACTTC; cdr3_aa: CASNRGEETQYF
clone_size: many; v_call: TRBV7-9; cdr3_length: 15; d_call: TRBD1; j_call: TRBJ2-7; cdr3_nt: TGTGCCAGCAGCGGGGGAACAGGGGATTCGGGCGAGCAGTACTTC; cdr3_aa: CASSGGTGDSGEQYF
clone_size: many; v_call: TRBV25-1; cdr3_length: 14; d_call: .; j_call: TRBJ2-7; cdr3_nt: TGTGCCAGCAGTGAATCAGGGGCCGTCTACGAGCAGTACTTC; cdr3_aa: CASSESGAVYEQYF
clone_size: many; v_call: TRBV20-1; cdr3_length: 13; d_call: TRBD1; j_call: TRBJ2-7; cdr3_nt: TGCAGTGCTCTTCGGACAGGGATAGGTGAGCAGTACTTC; cdr3_aa: CSALRTGIGEQYF
clone_size: many; v_call: TRBV11-2; cdr3_length: 12; d_call: .; j_call: TRBJ2-3; cdr3_nt: TGTGCCAGCAGCTCAGGGGCAGATACGCAGTATTTT; cdr3_aa: CASSSGADTQYF
clone_size: many; v_call: TRBV27; cdr3_length: 15; d_call: .; j_call: TRBJ1-5; cdr3_nt: TGTGCCAGCAGTTTGTACGGGATCAGCAATCAGCCCCAGCATTTT; cdr3_aa: CASSLYGISNQPQHF
clone_size: many; v_call: TRBV7-2; cdr3_length: 15; d_call: .; j_call: TRBJ2-4; cdr3_nt: TGTGCCAGCAGCTGGGGGGGACAGCACAAAAACATTCAGTACTTC; cdr3_aa: CASSWGGQHKNIQYF
clone_size: many; v_call: TRBV3-1; cdr3_length: 18; d_call: TRBD1; j_call: TRBJ1-2; cdr3_nt: TGTGCCAGCAGCCCCTTAGGGGACAGGGCTAAATTGTTCTCTGGCTACACCTTC; cdr3_aa: CASSPLGDRAKLFSGYTF
clone_size: many; v_call: TRBV12-3/TRBV12-4; cdr3_length: 13; d_call: .; j_call: TRBJ1-2; cdr3_nt: TGTGCCAGCAGCGTGGCTGTCGGGTATGGCTACACCTTC; cdr3_aa: CASSVAVGYGYTF
clone_size: many; v_call: TRBV2; cdr3_length: 15; d_call: .; j_call: TRBJ1-2; cdr3_nt: TGTGCCAGCAGCCAACCGACAGTACCTAACTATGGCTACACCTTC; cdr3_aa: CASSQPTVPNYGYTF
clone_size: many; v_call: TRBV12-3/TRBV12-4; cdr3_length: 14; d_call: .; j_call: TRBJ1-1; cdr3_nt: TGTGCCAGCACCCACGGACGAATGAACACTGAAGCTTTCTTT; cdr3_aa: CASTHGRMNTEAFF
clone_size: many; v_call: TRBV11-2; cdr3_length: 17; d_call: .; j_call: TRBJ2-7; cdr3_nt: TGTGCCAGCAGCACACTCCCTTTCAGGACCTCCTCCTACGAGCAGTACTTC; cdr3_aa: CASSTLPFRTSSYEQYF
clone_size: few; v_call: TRBV2; cdr3_length: 16; d_call: .; j_call: TRBJ1-4; cdr3_nt: TGTGCCAGCAGTGAAGCTGAAGACAGTATAGATGAAAAACTGTTTTTT; cdr3_aa: CASSEAEDSIDEKLFF
clone_size: many; v_call: TRBV7-6; cdr3_length: 14; d_call: TRBD1; j_call: TRBJ1-1; cdr3_nt: TGTGCCAGCAGCTTATCACAGGGACAGACTGAAGCTTTCTTT; cdr3_aa: CASSLSQGQTEAFF
clone_size: many; v_call: TRBV24-1; cdr3_length: 17; d_call: .; j_call: TRBJ1-3; cdr3_nt: TGTGCCACCAGTCACCGGGTCCCGGCTCTCTCTGGAAACACCATATATTTT; cdr3_aa: CATSHRVPALSGNTIYF
clone_size: many; v_call: TRBV15; cdr3_length: 14; d_call: .; j_call: TRBJ1-1; cdr3_nt: TGTGCCACCAGCGAGGGGGGCCCGGACACTGAAGCTTTCTTT; cdr3_aa: CATSEGGPDTEAFF
clone_size: many; v_call: TRBV29-1; cdr3_length: 11; d_call: .; j_call: TRBJ2-1; cdr3_nt: TGCAGCGTTGTTCCCGTAAATGAGCAGTTCTTC; cdr3_aa: CSVVPVNEQFF
clone_size: many; v_call: TRBV20-1; cdr3_length: 14; d_call: .; j_call: TRBJ2-7; cdr3_nt: TGCAGTGCTAGAGATTGGCAGGGCGGCTACGAGCAGTACTTC; cdr3_aa: CSARDWQGGYEQYF
clone_size: many; v_call: TRBV18; cdr3_length: 17; d_call: TRBD1; j_call: TRBJ1-5; cdr3_nt: TGTGCCAGCTCACCTGGGACCCCGGGACAGGGGCGTCAGCCCCAGCATTTT; cdr3_aa: CASSPGTPGQGRQPQHF
clone_size: many; v_call: TRBV3-1; cdr3_length: 17; d_call: TRBD1; j_call: TRBJ2-7; cdr3_nt: TGTGCCAGCAGCCAAGCAACCCGGACAGGGAGCTCCTACGAGCAGTACTTC; cdr3_aa: CASSQATRTGSSYEQYF
clone_size: many; v_call: TRBV3-1; cdr3_length: 14; d_call: .; j_call: TRBJ2-1; cdr3_nt: TGTGCCAGCAGCCAACTGGGGCCGGCGGGTGAGCAGTTCTTC; cdr3_aa: CASSQLGPAGEQFF
clone_size: many; v_call: TRBV20-1; cdr3_length: 10; d_call: .; j_call: TRBJ2-1; cdr3_nt: TGCAGTGCTCTGCTAGCTGAGCAGTTCTTC; cdr3_aa: CSALLAEQFF
clone_size: many; v_call: TRBV5-6; cdr3_length: 11; d_call: .; j_call: TRBJ2-7; cdr3_nt: TGTGCCAGCAGCTATGTCCACGAGCAGTACTTC; cdr3_aa: CASSYVHEQYF
clone_size: many; v_call: TRBV5-6; cdr3_length: 12; d_call: .; j_call: TRBJ2-3; cdr3_nt: TGTGCCAGCAGCTTGGGTGGGGATACGCAGTATTTT; cdr3_aa: CASSLGGDTQYF
clone_size: many; v_call: TRBV20-1; cdr3_length: 12; d_call: .; j_call: TRBJ2-5; cdr3_nt: TGCAGTGCTAGTAGTCCTCGAGAGACCCAGTACTTC; cdr3_aa: CSASSPRETQYF
clone_size: many; v_call: TRBV19; cdr3_length: 15; d_call: .; j_call: TRBJ1-1; cdr3_nt: TGTGCCAGTGGGTTAGACCGTGGCGACAACACTGAAGCTTTCTTT; cdr3_aa: CASGLDRGDNTEAFF
clone_size: many; v_call: TRBV6-6; cdr3_length: 16; d_call: .; j_call: TRBJ1-1; cdr3_nt: TGTGCCAGCAGTTACGACCCGGGACATCTAAACACTGAAGCTTTCTTT; cdr3_aa: CASSYDPGHLNTEAFF
clone_size: many; v_call: TRBV27; cdr3_length: 14; d_call: TRBD1; j_call: TRBJ1-1; cdr3_nt: TGTGCCAGCAGTTCCTGGACAGGGAGCACTGAAGCTTTCTTT; cdr3_aa: CASSSWTGSTEAFF
clone_size: many; v_call: TRBV7-9; cdr3_length: 16; d_call: .; j_call: TRBJ2-3; cdr3_nt: TGTGCCAGCAGCCAGGAAGGGGCGCGGGACACAGATACGCAGTATTTT; cdr3_aa: CASSQEGARDTDTQYF
clone_size: many; v_call: TRBV20-1; cdr3_length: 9; d_call: .; j_call: TRBJ2-1; cdr3_nt: TGCAGTGCCGCCCAGGAGCAGTTCTTC; cdr3_aa: CSAAQEQFF
clone_size: many; v_call: TRBV9; cdr3_length: 15; d_call: .; j_call: TRBJ1-5; cdr3_nt: TGTGCCAGCAGCCCCTCGGGAGGGGACAATCAGCCCCAGCATTTT; cdr3_aa: CASSPSGGDNQPQHF
clone_size: many; v_call: TRBV5-6; cdr3_length: 15; d_call: TRBD1; j_call: TRBJ1-2; cdr3_nt: TGTGCCAGCAGCCCAACAGGGGGGACTAACTATGGCTACACCTTC; cdr3_aa: CASSPTGGTNYGYTF
clone_size: .; v_call: TRBV29-1; cdr3_length: 11; d_call: .; j_call: TRBJ2-7; cdr3_nt: TGCAGCGTGGCCGGGACCTACGAGCAGTACTTC; cdr3_aa: CSVAGTYEQYF
clone_size: many; v_call: TRBV3-1; cdr3_length: 12; d_call: .; j_call: TRBJ2-1; cdr3_nt: TGTGCCAGCAGCCGCATAGCTGGGGAGCAGTTCTTC; cdr3_aa: CASSRIAGEQFF